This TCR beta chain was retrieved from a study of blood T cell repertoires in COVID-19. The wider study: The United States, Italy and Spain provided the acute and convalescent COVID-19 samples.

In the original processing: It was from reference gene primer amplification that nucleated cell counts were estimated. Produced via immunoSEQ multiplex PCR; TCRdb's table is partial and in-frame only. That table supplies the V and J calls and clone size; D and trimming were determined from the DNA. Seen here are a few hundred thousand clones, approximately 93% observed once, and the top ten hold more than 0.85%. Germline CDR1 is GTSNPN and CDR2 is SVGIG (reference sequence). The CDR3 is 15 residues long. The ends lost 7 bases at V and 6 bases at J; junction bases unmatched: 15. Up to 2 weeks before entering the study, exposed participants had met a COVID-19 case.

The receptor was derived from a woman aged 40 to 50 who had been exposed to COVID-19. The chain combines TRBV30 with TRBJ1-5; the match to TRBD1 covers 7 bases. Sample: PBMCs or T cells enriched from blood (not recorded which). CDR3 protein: CALSDTLTGLQPQHF. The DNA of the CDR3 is TGTGCCTTGTCCGACACCTTGACAGGGCTTCAGCCCCAGCATTTT.